This TCR beta chain was retrieved from a study of blood T cell repertoires in COVID-19. About the research overall: COVID-19 samples, acute and convalescent, were from the United States, Italy and Spain. Sources were T cells, B-cell-depleted T cells, or PBMCs; the material itself was cDNA or gDNA.

Looked up from germline, CDR1 is SEHNR and CDR2 is FQNEAQ (reference sequence). This CDR3 has 17 amino acids. V gave up 3 bases and J gave up 5 bases; unmatched junction bases: 7. Authors' analysis steps: Amplification of reference gene primers provided the estimated nucleated cell counts. TCRdb's table, derived via immunoSEQ multiplex PCR, lists solely in-frame clones and lacks some. V and J calls and clone size are copied from that table; D and trimming were computed from the DNA. The sample contains about 74,000 clones, just over 85% of which appear only once. The sample was peripheral blood. The TCR originated in a woman aged 80 or older with active or convalescent COVID-19. The rearrangement uses TRBV7-9 and TRBJ2-5, with 15 bases that match TRBD2. This CDR3 is CASSFGTSGRSGETQYF. The CDR3 nucleotides read TGTGCCAGCAGCTTCGGGACTAGCGGGAGGTCGGGTGAGACCCAGTACTTC.